This T cell receptor beta chain was documented in a study of molecular identifiers for immune sequencing clone quantification (dated 2018 in TCRdb). Turning to the overall study: For a replicate experiment, the RNA from either 20,000 or 100,000 naive CD8 T cells was divided into five aliquots, and four of those aliquots went on to sequencing. This methods study used CD8 T cells to benchmark TCR RNA copy counting and molecular-identifier clustering-based TCR repertoire sequencing (MIDCIRS).

Receptors were amplified or captured by PCR. Instrument on record: NextSeq 500. Bulk TCR libraries were made following a previously described method, with the TCR primers given in Table S5. The Qiagen AllPrep DNA/RNA kit was used to purify total RNA. Reads from multiple sequencing runs of the same library were pooled before analysis. Per the original workflow: Only reads with exact TCR constant sequence were kept, trimmed to 150 nt, and grouped by their 12-nt molecular barcodes. Reads inside each barcode group were sub-clustered using a 15% Levenshtein threshold, and a quality-weighted consensus sequence was constructed for each RNA molecule. Non-functional sequences were removed, as were lower-count sequences one edit away from another. Barcode sub-clusters with fewer than 20% of the maximum read count were removed, based on fitting two negative binomial distributions. TCRdb ran its own pipeline on the public reads, namely fastp trimming at Q25 and MiXCR clone calling, and kept in-frame beta chains. Merged by CDR3 protein, the rows form single entries marked with the most common genes and DNA. These V and J calls rely on TCRdb rather than the paper's analysis. For this sample the table gives approximately 590,000 distinct CDR3 sequences, of which 25% were detected only once. In total, the top ten clones hold 0.7% to 0.95% of the sample.

Per the germline V gene (reference sequence), MNHEY is the CDR1 and SMNVEV is the CDR2. Including cysteine and phenylalanine, the CDR3 has 17 amino acids. The retained sequence is limited to the CDR3, 51 bases, with the frame set at the first base. V and J are trimmed by 5 bases and 4 bases, and the gene matches miss 9 bases of the junction. Results and caveats for the whole study, not just this receptor: In CMV-specific effector cells, clones with more than 20 RNA copies contained over 99% of molecules, whereas in naive cells such clones contained under 1% of molecules. When barcode sub-clustering was not used, chimeric consensus sequences inflated TCR diversity, with chimeras reaching as high as 47%. Modeling gave about 3.2 recovered TCR RNA copies per cell versus about 10 by digital PCR, implying about 30% capture efficiency. Naive libraries contained spiked-in Jurkat TCR RNA (approximately ten copies' worth), which is not part of the donor repertoire. Highly expanded clone sizes could be underestimated because identical TCR molecules may share a barcode. A single cell's worth of spiked-in Jurkat TCR RNA was reported detectable even among about 1.1 million naive CD8 T cells.

Remarks on this clonotype: This receptor's antigen is unknown. No base quality information exists; no much larger clone differs at one position.

Libraries of naive CD8 T cells were built from anywhere between about 18,000 and 1,000,000 sorted cells, with 10%, 30% or 50% of the purified RNA used. Naive CD8 T cells were FACS-sorted as CD8+CD4-CCR7+CD45RA+ on a BD FACSAria II into RLT Plus buffer. To test detection sensitivity, Jurkat RNA equal to 10 or so TCR copies was added to samples of 20,000-1,000,000 naive CD8 T cells. Enrichment of CD8 T cells was done with RosetteSep CD8+ T Cell Enrichment Cocktail plus Ficoll-Paque, and ACK red cell lysis came afterward. This TCR derives from a human donor in good health. Some libraries in this study had Jurkat cell RNA spiked in. This chain joins TRBV27 to TRBJ2-1, with 12 bases aligning to TRBD2. Input material: naive CD8+ T cells from blood, with Jurkat cell RNA spiked in. The intended sense of this specimen's cell subset or site label: FACS-sorted CD8+CD4-CCR7+CD45RA+ naive T cells. The CDR3 in this case is CASSPGLAGTFYNEQFF. Read as DNA, the sequence is TGTGCCAGCAGTCCAGGACTAGCGGGAACCTTTTACAATGAGCAGTTCTTC.